This TCR beta chain was recorded in a study of CD8+ T cells in alopecia areata. Study-level findings and limits: Sequence data from scalp samples additionally include resident alphabeta T cells of normal skin.

Specified treatment: oral pan-JAK inhibitor, 5-10 mg twice daily. From PBMCs, CD4+ and CD8+ T cells were sorted. The ends were cut back, 1 base at V and 3 bases at J, with 7 bases in the middle. The CDR3 contains 13 residues. Germline V CDR1 and CDR2: SGHAT, FQNNGV. With regard to this clone: Its antigen is still unknown.

The sequencing template was cDNA reverse transcribed from extracted RNA. The data were produced by immunoSEQ multiplex PCR, yet TCRdb's version contains in-frame clones alone and is incomplete. The sample comprises about 200,000 clones, 35% to 45% of which are singletons, and roughly 0.45% rests with the top ten. The sample in question was CD4+ T cells sorted from blood, obtained around week 34, from a patient treated with tofacitinib. The sequence was obtained from a human donor with alopecia areata. This chain links TRBV11-2 with TRBJ2-7; D gene ambiguous. CDR3 sequence reads: CASSLGHLYEQYF. In DNA form, the CDR3 reads TGTGCCAGCAGCTTAGGACACCTCTACGAGCAGTACTTC. The full variable domain, with the rest looked up from reference TRBV11-2 and TRBJ2-7, is EAGVAQSPRYKIIEKRQSVAFWCNPISGHATLYWYQQILGQGPKLLIQFQNNGVVDDSQLPKDRFSAERLKGVDSTLKIQPAKLEDSAVYLCASSLGHLYEQYFGPGTRLTVT.